Listed here are 29 T cell receptor beta chains from one sample, sequenced in a study of identical twins (TCRdb year 2016). The method was 5' RACE. The sequencer was an Illumina HiSeq 2000. TCRdb itself trimmed the public reads at Q25 with fastp, ran MiXCR and retained productive beta chains. Rows with one shared CDR3 protein collapse into an entry with the most common genes and DNA. Counted in this sample were a few hundred thousand distinct CDR3 sequences; 10% to 15% of them appeared once. 3.5% to 5% of the sample is taken by the ten largest. This same sample was also part of a study on yellow fever vaccine responses in identical twins.

Specimen: memory (CD45RO+) T cells sorted from blood. According to the study, the label for this sample's cell subset or site signals: CD45RO+ enriched T cells. The receptors derive from a woman between 18 and 30 years old in good health.

This clonotype was detected many times. V and J are TRBV6-4 and TRBJ1-2, with 12 nucleotides matching TRBD1. With V trimmed by 0 bases and J by 8 bases, 7 bases remained unmatched. Per the germline V gene, CDR1 is MRHNA and CDR2 is SNTAGT. The CDR3 contains 16 residues. CDR3 DNA: TGTGCCAGCAGTGACTCGGCGGGACAGGGGGCTCAGGGCTACACCTTC. Protein: CASSDSAGQGAQGYTF.

This clonotype came up a few times. V gene TRBV5-1 combines with J gene TRBJ2-2; the D is unclear. CDR3 length: 14 amino acids. V was pared by 5 bases and J by 2 bases, with 10 bases between. Per the germline V gene, CDR1 is SGHRS and CDR2 is YFSETQ. The CDR3 DNA is TGCGCCAGCAGGACTCAAGTAAACACCGGGGAGCTGTTTTTT. Protein: CASRTQVNTGELFF.

This clonotype was recorded many times. The chain combines TRBV10-3 with TRBJ2-5; maybe TRBD1 (6 bases). The CDR3 consists of 16 residues. V was trimmed by 0 bases and J by 4 bases, leaving 15 bases between them. Germline V gene sequence: CDR1 ENHRY, CDR2 SYGVKD. CDR3 DNA: TGTGCCATCAGTGAGTCGTCAGGGGACAACCGAGAGACCCAGTACTTC. Its translation: CAISESSGDNRETQYF.

This clonotype was detected only a few times. The V gene is TRBV5-1, the J gene TRBJ2-1; TRBD1 matches at 7 bases. The CDR3 extends over 14 amino acids. J was trimmed by 5 bases and V by 4 bases; bases with no gene match: 6. Germline lookup yields CDR1 SGHRS and CDR2 YFSETQ. For the CDR3, the DNA is TGCGCCAGCAGCCGAACGACAGGGCACAATGAGCAGTTCTTC. Amino acids: CASSRTTGHNEQFF.

The V call is TRBV28, the J call TRBJ2-5; 10 bases align to TRBD1. J lost 5 bases, V lost 4 bases, and 4 bases had no gene match. Germline lookup yields CDR1 MDHEN and CDR2 SYDVKM. The CDR3 sequence is 14 residues long. The CDR3: CASSSTGGVETQYF. DNA of the CDR3: TGTGCCAGCAGTTCGACAGGGGGCGTGGAGACCCAGTACTTC.

This clonotype was observed a handful of times. This chain uses TRBV27 with TRBJ2-7; 7 bases are shared with TRBD2. The CDR3 runs to 14 residues. Losses at the gene ends were 8 bases for V and 0 bases for J; bases not matched to a gene: 7. Germline V gives CDR1 MNHEY, CDR2 SMNVEV (reference sequence). The CDR3 nucleotides read TGTGCCAGCCAATCTAGCGGTTCCTCCTACGAGCAGTACTTC. It translates to CASQSSGSSYEQYF.

This clonotype came up many times. The chain is built from TRBV12-3 or TRBV12-4 and TRBJ2-5; 8 bases are shared with TRBD1. V shed 6 bases and J 4 bases; nucleotides not matched to a gene: 4. The CDR3 spans 13 residues. The CDR3 DNA is TGTGCCAGCAGGTTCGGGACAGGAGAGACCCAGTACTTC. The encoded protein is CASRFGTGETQYF.

About this clonotype itself: One end of the junction varies from germline; a read error may be responsible. The V gene is TRBV20-1, the J gene TRBJ2-3; TRBD2 matches 8 bases. CDR3 size: 16 residues. Per the germline V gene, CDR1 is DFQATT and CDR2 is SNEGSKA (reference sequence). In DNA form, the CDR3 reads TGCTGTGCTAGAGATCCGAGCGGGAGACGCACAGATACGCAGTATTTT. Translation gives CCARDPSGRRTDTQYF.

This clonotype was seen more than once but under ten times. This chain connects TRBV6-2 or TRBV6-3 to TRBJ1-4; TRBD1 aligns across 7 bases. The CDR3 is 14 amino acids. Germline-derived CDR1 and CDR2 are MNHEY and SVGEGT. V was pared by 6 bases and J by 5 bases, with 6 bases of the junction left unmatched. Written as DNA, the CDR3 is TGTGCCAGCAGATACCAACAGGGGAATGAAAAACTGTTTTTT. Encoded protein: CASRYQQGNEKLFF.

This clonotype was found a few times. This chain joins TRBV9 and TRBJ2-3, with D unresolved. The CDR3 is 13 amino acids. Germline V CDR1 and CDR2: SGDLS, YYNGEE. With 0 bases removed from V and 5 bases from J, the gap between germline ends came to 7 bases. The CDR3 is CASSVDRIDTQYF. The CDR3 DNA sequence: TGTGCCAGCAGCGTAGATAGAATAGATACGCAGTATTTT.

This clonotype was picked up many times. This sequence joins TRBV20-1 and TRBJ2-7, with D tentatively TRBD1 or TRBD2 (6 bases each). Trimming left V 4 bases short and J 3 bases short, with 19 bases between. Germline assignment: CDR1 DFQATT and CDR2 SNEGSKA (reference sequence). This CDR3 has 15 amino acids. CDR3 DNA: TGCAGTGCTATGATTGGGGGGCAGGATCACTACGAGCAGTACTTC. Its protein product is CSAMIGGQDHYEQYF.

The J gene is TRBJ1-1, the V gene TRBV5-1, with D perhaps TRBD1 (5 bases). V lost 4 bases and J 2 bases, leaving 12 bases between the germline ends. Germline CDR1 is SGHRS and CDR2 is YFSETQ. The CDR3 is 14 amino acids. The CDR3 DNA is TGCGCCAGCAGCCCAGGGTGGAGCAACACTGAAGCTTTCTTT. It codes for CASSPGWSNTEAFF.

The chain has TRBV4-1 and TRBJ2-7; either TRBD1 or TRBD2 may fit D (5 bases each). The CDR3 has 16 residues. Germline V gene lookup returns CDR1 MGHRA and CDR2 YSYEKL. Deletions cut 1 base from V and 2 bases from J, with 15 bases between. The CDR3 spells CASSQGPGRGPYEQYF. The CDR3 bases are TGCGCCAGCAGCCAAGGTCCCGGACGGGGCCCCTACGAGCAGTACTTC.

The sample holds many counts of this clonotype. The gene calls are TRBV4-3 and TRBJ1-1, with a tentative D call TRBD1 (6 bases). The CDR3 is 14 residues long. V was shortened by 1 base and J by 6 bases, with 12 bases between the two germline ends. Germline lookup yields CDR1 LGHNA and CDR2 YSLEER. In DNA form, the CDR3 reads TGCGCCAGCAGCCAAGTCACAGGGAGGGCTGAAGCTTTCTTT. Translating gives CASSQVTGRAEAFF.

This rearrangement joins TRBV5-1 to TRBJ2-1, with a tentative D call TRBD2 (5 bases). The CDR3 totals 15 residues. Germline-derived CDR1 and CDR2 are SGHRS and YFSETQ. Trimming cost V 0 bases and J 4 bases, with 11 bases left between them. The CDR3 region is CASSLADSKYNEQFF. The CDR3 DNA sequence: TGCGCCAGCAGCTTGGCGGACTCCAAATACAATGAGCAGTTCTTC.

V usage is TRBV25-1 and J usage is TRBJ1-2, with unresolved D. CDR1 and CDR2 (germline): MGHDK, SYGVNS. This CDR3 is built from 13 residues. V lost 6 bases to trimming and J lost 5 bases, with 13 bases between them. CDR3 DNA sequence: TGTGCCAGCAGCGAAAAGGTGACGTATGGCTACACCTTC. Protein: CASSEKVTYGYTF.

This clonotype was seen repeatedly, ten times or more. V and J are TRBV6-5 and TRBJ2-1; 11 bases agree with TRBD1. Germline-derived CDR1 and CDR2 are MNHEY and SVGAGI. The V gene end was trimmed by 2 bases and the J gene end by 4 bases; junction bases not matched to a gene: 4. The length of the CDR3 is 16 residues. As DNA, the CDR3 is TGTGCCAGCAGTTACGGACAGGGGGCTCGGTACAATGAGCAGTTCTTC. Its protein product is CASSYGQGARYNEQFF.

The chain combines TRBV19 with TRBJ1-1, with TRBD1 matching 7 bases. V was pared by 9 bases and J by 6 bases, with 31 bases of the junction left unmatched. Germline V gene lookup returns CDR1 LNHDA and CDR2 SQIVND (reference sequence). CDR3 length: 20 residues. As DNA, the CDR3 is TGTGCCAGCCAACCGGAGAACCTCTTGACAGGGTGGGTTTTGAGTCCTGAAGCTTTCTTT. It encodes CASQPENLLTGWVLSPEAFF.

This clonotype has more than one count but fewer than ten. The chain employs TRBV20-1 and TRBJ1-2, with 7 bases lining up with TRBD1. Germline CDR1 and CDR2: DFQATT and SNEGSKA (reference sequence). Losses at the gene ends were 4 bases for V and 8 bases for J; bases not matched to a gene: 7. The CDR3 is 12 amino acids. The CDR3 DNA reads TGCAGTGCTATTAGGGGGCCGGGGGGCTACACCTTC. It translates to CSAIRGPGGYTF.

Ten or more counts support this clonotype. This chain joins TRBV12-3 or TRBV12-4 and TRBJ1-5, with D perhaps matching TRBD1 (6 bases). V was cut by 7 bases and J by 6 bases, with 16 bases left in between. This CDR3 has 14 amino acids. CDR3: CASTNQGLSQPQHF. The CDR3 nucleotides are TGTGCCAGCACCAACCAGGGGTTAAGTCAGCCCCAGCATTTT.

This clonotype was seen ten or more times. The chain links TRBV30 to TRBJ2-2; TRBD2 might be the D (5 bases). The germline V gene encodes CDR1 GTSNPN and CDR2 SVGIG (reference sequence). This CDR3 region has 13 residues. V was clipped by 4 bases and J by 6 bases, with 12 bases between them. CDR3 nucleotide sequence: TGTGCCTGGACCCGTCGGGGAGCCGGGGAGCTGTTTTTT. Translation gives CAWTRRGAGELFF.

Only a few counts were recorded for this clonotype. This rearrangement joins TRBV24-1 to TRBJ2-7; D may be TRBD2 (5 bases). The CDR3 contains 13 residues. Trimming took 3 bases from V and 4 from J, leaving 9 bases between them. Germline-derived CDR1 and CDR2 are KGHDR and SFDVKD. CDR3 in amino acids: CATSDSGRYEQYF. DNA of the CDR3: TGTGCCACCAGTGATAGCGGCCGATACGAGCAGTACTTC.

This clonotype was detected only a few times. V usage is TRBV29-1 and J usage is TRBJ1-5; 7 bases match TRBD1. Germline-derived CDR1 and CDR2 are SQVTM and ANQGSEA. The CDR3 runs to 12 residues. J lost 9 bases, V lost 4 bases, and 6 bases had no gene match. CDR3 region: CSVGQGDGPQHF. Here the CDR3 DNA reads TGCAGCGTTGGACAGGGAGATGGGCCCCAGCATTTT.

This clonotype was counted only a few times. The V gene is TRBV21-1, the J gene TRBJ1-5; TRBD1 is the table's D call, not checked against the DNA. TRBV21-1 is recorded as a pseudogene. The CDR3 loop spans 19 amino acids. The CDR3 nucleotides read TGTGCCAGCAGCACCACCGGGACAGAGTCTGGGTGGGGCAATCAGCCCCAGCATTTT. This translates into CASSTTGTESGWGNQPQHF.

This clonotype was detected ten times or more. The rearrangement uses TRBV29-1 and TRBJ2-2; 12 positions agree with TRBD2. Germline V CDR1 and CDR2: SQVTM, ANQGSEA. CDR3 length: 15 amino acids. The ends lost 4 bases at V and 5 bases at J; junction bases unmatched: 5. The DNA of the CDR3 is TGCAGCGTTGGTACTAGCGGGAGGAAAACCGGGGAGCTGTTTTTT. Residues: CSVGTSGRKTGELFF.

This clonotype showed up many times. The chain employs TRBV7-2 and TRBJ2-7; 8 nucleotides line up with TRBD1. Unmatched junction bases numbered 7, after V lost 1 base and J lost 2 bases. The CDR3 is made up of 16 amino acids. The germline V gene has CDR1 SGHTA and CDR2 FQGNSA. For the CDR3, the DNA is TGTGCCAGCAGCTTAGTCTCGACAGGGGAAACCTACGAGCAGTACTTC. It encodes CASSLVSTGETYEQYF.

This chain uses TRBV20-1 with TRBJ2-1; D gene unclear. Germline CDR1 and CDR2: DFQATT and SNEGSKA (reference sequence). This CDR3 is built from 13 residues. V was cut by 0 bases and J by 5 bases, with 8 bases left in between. As DNA, the CDR3 is TGCAGTGCTAGAGATCTGGGCCACAATGAGCAGTTCTTC. This sequence encodes CSARDLGHNEQFF.

This clonotype turned up a few times. Written as DNA, the CDR3 is TGTGCCAGCAGTGACCAACCTTTCGGTTCACCCCTCCACTTT. Its translation: CASSDQPFGSPLHF. The chain recombines TRBV2 with TRBJ1-6; no clear D. Germline lookup yields CDR1 SNHLY and CDR2 FYNNEI. Trimming removed 3 bases from V and 9 bases from J, with 12 bases in between. The CDR3 covers 14 residues.

The chain joins TRBV15 to TRBJ2-3; 7 bases align to TRBD1. Per the germline V gene, CDR1 is LNHNV and CDR2 is YYDKDF (reference sequence). The CDR3 length is 17 residues. Trimming at V came to 5 bases and at J to 2 bases, leaving 13 bases not matched to a gene. CDR3 loop: CATSPDWGQKTTDTQYF. The CDR3 DNA is TGTGCCACCAGCCCAGATTGGGGACAGAAGACCACAGATACGCAGTATTTT.